Listed here is a single TCR beta chain. This clonotype was detected many times. It has no known antigen specificity. No much larger clone exists at a distance of one base, and base qualities are not known. The CDR1 and CDR2 encoded by the germline V gene are SGHDN and FVKESK. V gives up 4 bases and J gives up 2 bases, and the segment between their germline ends measures 9 bases. Including the terminal cysteine and phenylalanine, the CDR3 comprises 14 residues. The sequence is cut down to CDR3 DNA, 42 bases in frame from base 1. Ophthalmopathy patients were characterized by moderately to severely active disease, a Clinical Activity Score of at least 3, a NOSPECS grade of at least 4, and a disease duration under 3 months. Anyone with other autoimmune diseases, uncontrolled infections, pregnancy or lactation was excluded from the study. Diagnosis relied on clinical symptoms, serum thyroxine, TRAb, thyroid ultrasound and orbital computed tomography. Using Ficoll-Paque density gradient centrifugation, PBMCs were isolated from roughly 9.2 ml of fresh peripheral blood. Total RNA was extracted using Trizol reagent, and RNA quality was checked on an Agilent 2100 Bioanalyzer.

For repertoire sequencing, TCR beta CDR3 regions were amplified from RNA transcripts. The first round was an RT-PCR using HTBI primers with the Qiagen OneStep RT-PCR kit, and this first round was followed by a second-round multiplex PCR, then size selection and purification. The libraries underwent paired-end sequencing with 100 bp reads on an Illumina HiSeq2000. On the authors' methods: SOAPnuke was used to process the reads, throwing out any read that had adapters, had uncalled bases, had a mean Phred below 15, or lacked an exact constant-primer or identifier match. High-quality paired reads were merged with COPE v1.2.5. Each unique nucleotide sequence was defined as a clonotype, and clonotypes were aligned to IMGT TRB V, D and J references with MiTCR v1.1. Only V-J combinations with frequency above 0.0001 were analysed, covering 99% to 99.2% of repertoires. For each V-J combination, a TCR clonal expansion and chaos score was defined as the ratio of F50 clonal expansion to chaos observed in the TCRdist matrix. Features were reduced by Welch's t-statistics and random forest to more than 10 V-J combinations, which fed a naive Bayes classifier. The Morisita-Horn index was used to measure how similar the thyroid and blood repertoires were. TCRdb reran the public reads through fastp at Q25 and MiXCR, keeping productive beta chains. Every CDR3 protein is listed once, alongside the most common genes and DNA of its rows. TCRdb, not the authors, supplied the V and J calls. The sample table records 260,000 or so distinct CDR3 sequences; 45% of these occur just once. Jointly, the top ten make up less than 60% of the sample.

The data were obtained in a study of Graves' ophthalmopathy and Graves' hyperthyroidism (dated by TCRdb to between 2017 and 2018). With respect to the entire study: Peripheral blood was collected before any treatment was given, at the time of initial diagnosis. A discovery set of 100 patients (43 ophthalmopathy, fewer than 60 stable hyperthyroidism) was enrolled to explore V-J signatures distinguishing ophthalmopathy from hyperthyroidism. In total, 135 blood samples were TCR-sequenced: some 40 ophthalmopathy, roughly 77 hyperthyroidism and roughly 17 hyperthyroidism-to-ophthalmopathy patients. T-cell repertoires of thyroid tissue and blood were compared in 5 or 6 hyperthyroidism patients. The study used TCR beta repertoire signatures to distinguish Graves' ophthalmopathy from Graves' hyperthyroidism and to predict progression to ophthalmopathy. For independent validation, a separate cohort was made up of about 18 hyperthyroidism patients plus 17 patients who later progressed from hyperthyroidism to ophthalmopathy. Once sampling was done, hyperthyroidism patients were given methimazole at a starting dose of 30 mg daily, while ophthalmopathy patients were given high-dose intravenous methylprednisolone. The paper as a whole reports these results and caveats: Ophthalmopathy was separated from stable hyperthyroidism by the 13-signature model with about 90% sensitivity and 81% to 84% specificity in cross-validation and with 80%/75% in the test set. In validation, the model predicted ophthalmopathy progression with roughly 68% sensitivity and around 72% specificity; approximately 12 predicted patients were CT-confirmed with GO in a median of around 6 months. Most expanded thyroid clonotypes with a frequency above 0.001 also appeared in blood, which suggests that blood repertoires may reflect the immune response in the thyroid. Sample size was not predetermined statistically, and investigators were not blinded to group allocation.

This sequence was found in an adult man with Graves' ophthalmopathy. The rearrangement joined TRBV14 to TRBJ1-3, with the D gene not clear enough to name. The sequenced material came from peripheral blood. The bases are TGTGCCAGCAGCCGACTGAGCACTGGAAACACCATATATTTT. It translates to CASSRLSTGNTIYF.